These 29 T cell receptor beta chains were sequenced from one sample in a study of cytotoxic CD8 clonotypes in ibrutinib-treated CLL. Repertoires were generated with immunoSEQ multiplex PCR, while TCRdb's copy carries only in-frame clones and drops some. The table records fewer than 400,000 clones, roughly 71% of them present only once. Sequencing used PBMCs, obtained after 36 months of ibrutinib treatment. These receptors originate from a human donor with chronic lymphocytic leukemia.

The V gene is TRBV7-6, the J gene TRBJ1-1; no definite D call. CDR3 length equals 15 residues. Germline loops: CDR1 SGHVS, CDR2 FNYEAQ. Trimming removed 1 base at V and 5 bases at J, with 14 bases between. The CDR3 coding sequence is TGTGCCAGCAGCTTAGATCTGGGCCGACTGACTGAAGCTTTCTTT. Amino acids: CASSLDLGRLTEAFF.

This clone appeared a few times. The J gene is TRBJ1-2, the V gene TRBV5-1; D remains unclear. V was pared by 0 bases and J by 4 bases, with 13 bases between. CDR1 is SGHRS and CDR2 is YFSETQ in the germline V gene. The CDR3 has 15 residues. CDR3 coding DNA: TGCGCCAGCAGCTTGGCCTTTGAGAGGGTCTATGGCTACACCTTC. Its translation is CASSLAFERVYGYTF.

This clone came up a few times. CDR3 DNA: TGCGCCAGCAGCTTGGGTGGCGGACGTGGCTACACCTTC. It translates to CASSLGGGRGYTF. The chain couples TRBV5-1 to TRBJ1-2, with D hard to call. V was cut by 0 bases and J by 7 bases, with 10 bases left in between. Germline V gene lookup returns CDR1 SGHRS and CDR2 YFSETQ. The CDR3 totals 13 residues.

CDR3 coding DNA: TGTGCCAGCAGCCTGAGGACTAGCGGTTACACCGGGGAGCTGTTTTTT. Translating it yields CASSLRTSGYTGELFF. The rearrangement joins TRBV14 to TRBJ2-2; 10 bases line up with TRBD2. CDR1 is SGHDN, CDR2 FVKESK, per germline. Trimming took 4 bases from V and 3 from J; bases not matched to a gene: 5. The CDR3 extends over 16 amino acids.

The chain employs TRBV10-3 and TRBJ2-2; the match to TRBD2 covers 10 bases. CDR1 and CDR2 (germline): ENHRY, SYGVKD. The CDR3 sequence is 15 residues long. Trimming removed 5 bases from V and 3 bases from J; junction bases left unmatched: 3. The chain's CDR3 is CAISLAGGYTGELFF. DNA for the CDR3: TGTGCCATCAGTTTAGCGGGGGGATACACCGGGGAGCTGTTTTTT.

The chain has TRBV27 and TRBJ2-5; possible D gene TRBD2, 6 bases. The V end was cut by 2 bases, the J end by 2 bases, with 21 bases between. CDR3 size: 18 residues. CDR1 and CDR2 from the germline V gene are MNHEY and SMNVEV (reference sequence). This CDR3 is CASSLVGGPGLRQETQYF. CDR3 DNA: TGTGCCAGCAGTTTAGTCGGTGGTCCAGGACTAAGACAAGAGACCCAGTACTTC.

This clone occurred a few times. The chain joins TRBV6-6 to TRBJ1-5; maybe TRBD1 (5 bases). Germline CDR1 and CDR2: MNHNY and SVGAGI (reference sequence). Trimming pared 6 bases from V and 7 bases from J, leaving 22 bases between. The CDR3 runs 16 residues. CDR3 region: CASRFKGSSTKQPQHF. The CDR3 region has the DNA TGTGCCAGCAGGTTTAAGGGGTCTTCCACGAAGCAGCCCCAGCATTTT.

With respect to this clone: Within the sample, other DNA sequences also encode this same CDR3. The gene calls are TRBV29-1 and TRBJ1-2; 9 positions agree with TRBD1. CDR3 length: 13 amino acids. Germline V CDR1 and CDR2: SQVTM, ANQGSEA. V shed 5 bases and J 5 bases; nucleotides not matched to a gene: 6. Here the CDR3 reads CSVRTGEDYGYTF. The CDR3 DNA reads TGCAGCGTTCGGACAGGGGAAGATTATGGCTACACCTTC.

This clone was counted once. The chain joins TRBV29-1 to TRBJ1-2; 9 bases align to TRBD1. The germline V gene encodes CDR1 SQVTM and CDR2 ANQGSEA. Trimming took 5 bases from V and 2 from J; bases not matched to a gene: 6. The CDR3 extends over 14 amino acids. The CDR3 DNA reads TGCAGCGTTATTTACAGGGGGCGGAACTATGGCTACACCTTC. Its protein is CSVIYRGRNYGYTF. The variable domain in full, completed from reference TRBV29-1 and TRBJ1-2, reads SAVISQKPSRDICQRGTSLTIQCQVDSQVTMMFWYRQQPGQSLTLIATANQGSEATYESGFVIDKFPISRPNLTFSTLTVSNMSPEDSSIYLCSVIYRGRNYGYTFGSGTRLTVV.

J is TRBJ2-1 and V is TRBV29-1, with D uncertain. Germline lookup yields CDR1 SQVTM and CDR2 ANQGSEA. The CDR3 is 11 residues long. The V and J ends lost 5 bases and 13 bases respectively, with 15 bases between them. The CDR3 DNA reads TGCAGCGTTCTGGCCAGCGATGGCCAGTTCTTC. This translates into CSVLASDGQFF.

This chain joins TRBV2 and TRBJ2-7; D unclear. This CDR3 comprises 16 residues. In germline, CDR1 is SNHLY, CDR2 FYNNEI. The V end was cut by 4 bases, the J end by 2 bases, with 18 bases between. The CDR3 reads CASSGGTTVGTYEQYF. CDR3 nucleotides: TGTGCCAGCAGTGGGGGTACGACTGTGGGGACCTACGAGCAGTACTTC.

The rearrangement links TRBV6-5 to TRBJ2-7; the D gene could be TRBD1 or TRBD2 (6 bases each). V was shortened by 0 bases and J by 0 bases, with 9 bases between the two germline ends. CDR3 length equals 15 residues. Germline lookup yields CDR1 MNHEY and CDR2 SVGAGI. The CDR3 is CASSYSRGHSYEQYF. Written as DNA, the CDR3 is TGTGCCAGCAGTTACTCCCGGGGGCACTCCTACGAGCAGTACTTC.

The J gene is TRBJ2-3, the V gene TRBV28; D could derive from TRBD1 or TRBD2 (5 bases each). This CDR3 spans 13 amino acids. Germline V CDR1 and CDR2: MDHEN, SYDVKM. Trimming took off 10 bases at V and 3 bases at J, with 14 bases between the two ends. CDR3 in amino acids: CAMGDGITDTQYF. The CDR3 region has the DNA TGTGCCATGGGGGACGGAATTACAGATACGCAGTATTTT.

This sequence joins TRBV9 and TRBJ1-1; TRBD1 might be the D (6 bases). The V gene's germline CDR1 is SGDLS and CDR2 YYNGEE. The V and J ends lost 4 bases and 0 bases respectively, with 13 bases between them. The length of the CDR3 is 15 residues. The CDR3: CASSTLQGMNTEAFF. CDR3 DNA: TGTGCCAGCAGCACTTTACAGGGTATGAACACTGAAGCTTTCTTT.

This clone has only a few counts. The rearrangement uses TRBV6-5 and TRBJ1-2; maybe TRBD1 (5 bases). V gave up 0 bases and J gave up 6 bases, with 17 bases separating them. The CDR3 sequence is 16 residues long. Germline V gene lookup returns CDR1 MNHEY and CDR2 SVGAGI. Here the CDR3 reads CASSYSGTEGWDGYTF. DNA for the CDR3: TGTGCCAGCAGTTACTCCGGGACGGAAGGATGGGATGGCTACACCTTC.

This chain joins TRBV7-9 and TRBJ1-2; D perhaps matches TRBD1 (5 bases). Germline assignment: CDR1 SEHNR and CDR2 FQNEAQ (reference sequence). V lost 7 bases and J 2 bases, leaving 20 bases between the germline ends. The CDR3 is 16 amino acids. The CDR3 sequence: CASTLPQADRNYGYTF. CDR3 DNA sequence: TGTGCCAGCACCCTCCCTCAGGCAGACAGAAACTATGGCTACACCTTC.

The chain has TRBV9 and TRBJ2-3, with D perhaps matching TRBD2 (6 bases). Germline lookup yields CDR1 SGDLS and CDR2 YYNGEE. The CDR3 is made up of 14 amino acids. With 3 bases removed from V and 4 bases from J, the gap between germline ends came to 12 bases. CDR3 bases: TGTGCCAGCAGCGGGCTGGAGGGACCAGATACGCAGTATTTT. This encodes CASSGLEGPDTQYF.

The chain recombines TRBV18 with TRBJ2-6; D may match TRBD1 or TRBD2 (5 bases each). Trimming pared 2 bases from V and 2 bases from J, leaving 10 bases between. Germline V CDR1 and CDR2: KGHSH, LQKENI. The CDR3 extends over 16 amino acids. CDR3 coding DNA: TGTGCCAGCTCACCAGTCGGGGCCCCTGGGGCCAACGTCCTGACTTTC. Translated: CASSPVGAPGANVLTF.

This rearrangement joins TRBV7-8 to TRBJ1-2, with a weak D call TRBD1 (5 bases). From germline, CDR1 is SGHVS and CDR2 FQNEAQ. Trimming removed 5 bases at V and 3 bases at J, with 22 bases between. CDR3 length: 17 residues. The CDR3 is CASSRLHSTGGDYGYTF. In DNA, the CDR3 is TGTGCCAGCAGCCGACTTCATAGCACCGGGGGAGACTATGGCTACACCTTC.

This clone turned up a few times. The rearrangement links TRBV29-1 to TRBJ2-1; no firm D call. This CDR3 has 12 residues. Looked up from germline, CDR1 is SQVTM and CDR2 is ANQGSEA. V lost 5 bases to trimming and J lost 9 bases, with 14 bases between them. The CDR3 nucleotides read TGCAGCGTTATCGCGGAACTCACTGAGCAGTTCTTC. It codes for CSVIAELTEQFF.

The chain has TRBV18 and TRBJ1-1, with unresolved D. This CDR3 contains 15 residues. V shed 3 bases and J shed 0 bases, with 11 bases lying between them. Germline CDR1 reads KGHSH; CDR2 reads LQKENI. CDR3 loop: CASSPSRTVNTEAFF. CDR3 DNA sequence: TGTGCCAGCTCACCCTCCCGGACGGTGAACACTGAAGCTTTCTTT.

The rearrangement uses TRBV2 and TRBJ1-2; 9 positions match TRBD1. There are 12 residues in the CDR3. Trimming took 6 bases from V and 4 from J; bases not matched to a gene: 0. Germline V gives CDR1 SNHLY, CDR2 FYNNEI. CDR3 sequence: CASRDRGYGYTF. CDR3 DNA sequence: TGTGCCAGCAGGGACAGGGGCTATGGCTACACCTTC.

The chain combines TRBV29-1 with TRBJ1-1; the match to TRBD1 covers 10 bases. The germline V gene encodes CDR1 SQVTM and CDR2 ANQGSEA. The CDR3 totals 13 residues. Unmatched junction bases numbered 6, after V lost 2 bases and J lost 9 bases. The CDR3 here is CSVESRQGAKAFF. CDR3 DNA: TGCAGCGTTGAATCGCGACAGGGGGCGAAAGCTTTCTTT. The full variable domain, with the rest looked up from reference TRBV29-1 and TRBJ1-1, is SAVISQKPSRDICQRGTSLTIQCQVDSQVTMMFWYRQQPGQSLTLIATANQGSEATYESGFVIDKFPISRPNLTFSTLTVSNMSPEDSSIYLCSVESRQGAKAFFGQGTRLTVV.

CDR3 in DNA: TGTGCCAGCAGCGTCGCTGGACTAGCGGGAACCGGAGAAAAAGAGACCCAGTACTTC. Translating gives CASSVAGLAGTGEKETQYF. The chain employs TRBV9 and TRBJ2-5; TRBD2 matches at 12 bases. Germline CDR1 is SGDLS and CDR2 is YYNGEE. V trimming: 2 bases; J trimming: 3 bases; junction bases outside the gene matches: 14. The CDR3 is 19 residues long.

The CDR3 protein is CSVERDGAEQFF. The CDR3 coding sequence is TGCAGCGTTGAGCGGGACGGGGCTGAGCAGTTCTTC. This chain joins TRBV29-1 and TRBJ2-1, with D possibly being TRBD2 (6 bases). Germline values: CDR1 SQVTM, CDR2 ANQGSEA. V lost 3 bases and J lost 9, with 12 bases in between. The CDR3 runs 12 residues.

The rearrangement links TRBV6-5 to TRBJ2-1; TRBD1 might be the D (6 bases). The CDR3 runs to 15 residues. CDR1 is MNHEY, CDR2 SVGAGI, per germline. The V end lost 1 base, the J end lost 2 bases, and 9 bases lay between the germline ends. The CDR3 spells CASSYWQGPYNEQFF. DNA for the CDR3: TGTGCCAGCAGTTACTGGCAGGGGCCCTACAATGAGCAGTTCTTC.

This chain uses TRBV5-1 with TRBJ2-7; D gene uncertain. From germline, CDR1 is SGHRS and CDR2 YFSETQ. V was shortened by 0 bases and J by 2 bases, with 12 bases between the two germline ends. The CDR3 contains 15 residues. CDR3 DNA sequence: TGCGCCAGCAGCTTGGAGGTAGGACGGACCTACGAGCAGTACTTC. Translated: CASSLEVGRTYEQYF.

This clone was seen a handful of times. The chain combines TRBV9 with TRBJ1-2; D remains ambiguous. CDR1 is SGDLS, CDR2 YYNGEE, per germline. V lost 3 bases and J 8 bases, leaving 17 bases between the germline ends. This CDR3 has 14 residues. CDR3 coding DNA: TGTGCCAGCAGCGGAAGGTTAAGTCGTGGAGGCTACACCTTC. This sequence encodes CASSGRLSRGGYTF.

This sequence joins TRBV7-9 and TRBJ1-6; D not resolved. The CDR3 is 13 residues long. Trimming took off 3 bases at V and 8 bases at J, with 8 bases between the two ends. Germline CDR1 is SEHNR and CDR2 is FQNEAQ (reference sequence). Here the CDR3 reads CASSLQNYSPLHF. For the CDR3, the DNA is TGTGCCAGCAGCTTGCAGAACTATTCACCCCTCCACTTT.